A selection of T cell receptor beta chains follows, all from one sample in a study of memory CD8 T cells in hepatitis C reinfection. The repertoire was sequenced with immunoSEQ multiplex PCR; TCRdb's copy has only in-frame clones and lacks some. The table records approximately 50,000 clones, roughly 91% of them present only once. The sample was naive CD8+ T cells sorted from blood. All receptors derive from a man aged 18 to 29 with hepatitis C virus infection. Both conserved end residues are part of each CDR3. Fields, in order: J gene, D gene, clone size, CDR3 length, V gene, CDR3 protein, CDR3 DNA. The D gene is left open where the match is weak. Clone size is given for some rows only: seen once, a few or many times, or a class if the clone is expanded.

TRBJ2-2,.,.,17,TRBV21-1,CASTFTGLAGVTGELFF,TGTGCCAGCACCTTCACCGGACTAGCGGGGGTTACCGGGGAGCTGTTTTTT
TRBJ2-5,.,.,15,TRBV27,CASSLVDGGLETQYF,TGTGCCAGCAGTTTAGTCGACGGGGGTCTTGAGACCCAGTACTTC
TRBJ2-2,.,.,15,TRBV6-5,CASSYRGQFVGELFF,TGTGCCAGCAGTTACCGCGGACAGTTTGTCGGGGAGCTGTTTTTT
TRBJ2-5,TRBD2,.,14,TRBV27,CASSLVAGGETQYF,TGTGCCAGCAGTTTAGTCGCGGGGGGAGAGACCCAGTACTTC
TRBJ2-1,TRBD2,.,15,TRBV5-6,CASSLGAGVENEQFF,TGTGCCAGCAGCTTGGGAGCGGGAGTTGAGAATGAGCAGTTCTTC
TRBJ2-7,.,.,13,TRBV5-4,CASSFGGAREQYF,TGTGCCAGCAGCTTTGGGGGGGCGAGGGAGCAGTACTTC
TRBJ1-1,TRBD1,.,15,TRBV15,CATSRSTGVNTEAFF,TGTGCCACCAGCAGATCGACAGGGGTGAACACTGAAGCTTTCTTT
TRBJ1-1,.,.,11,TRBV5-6,CASSYDFEAFF,TGTGCCAGCAGCTATGACTTTGAAGCTTTCTTT
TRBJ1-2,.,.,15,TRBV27,CASSPLGGLNYGYTF,TGTGCCAGCAGTCCCCTGGGGGGGCTGAACTATGGCTACACCTTC
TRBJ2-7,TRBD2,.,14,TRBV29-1,CSAEGTSGRGEQYF,TGCAGCGCCGAAGGGACTAGCGGGAGGGGTGAGCAGTACTTC
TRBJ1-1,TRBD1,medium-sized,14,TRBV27,CASRTLTGWTEAFF,TGTGCCAGCAGAACATTGACAGGGTGGACTGAAGCTTTCTTT
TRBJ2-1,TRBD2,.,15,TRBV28,CASSFLAGGFNEQFF,TGTGCCAGCAGTTTCTTAGCGGGAGGGTTCAATGAGCAGTTCTTC
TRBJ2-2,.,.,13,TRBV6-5,CASSYLENRELFF,TGTGCCAGCAGTTACTTGGAGAACAGGGAGCTGTTTTTT
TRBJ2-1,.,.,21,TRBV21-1,CASSKKTTGGAFPVSYNEQFF,TGTGCCAGCAGCAAAAAGACAACCGGGGGGGCCTTCCCGGTCTCCTACAATGAGCAGTTCTTC
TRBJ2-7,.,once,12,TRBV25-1,CASSDTGYEQYF,TGTGCCAGCAGTGACACAGGCTACGAGCAGTACTTC
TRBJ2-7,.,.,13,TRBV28,CASSLGRSYEQYF,TGTGCCAGCAGTTTGGGCCGATCCTACGAGCAGTACTTC
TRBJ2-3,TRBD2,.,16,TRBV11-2,CASSLVSSGGEDTQYF,TGTGCCAGCAGCTTAGTGTCTAGCGGGGGTGAAGATACGCAGTATTTT
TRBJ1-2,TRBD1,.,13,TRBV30,CAWSRTGGDGYTF,TGTGCCTGGAGCAGGACAGGGGGCGATGGCTACACCTTC
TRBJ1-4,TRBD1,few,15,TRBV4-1,CASSHQTGLGEKLFF,TGCGCCAGCAGCCATCAGACAGGGCTGGGTGAAAAACTGTTTTTT
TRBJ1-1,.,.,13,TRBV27,CASSYKEGREAFF,TGTGCCAGCAGTTACAAGGAGGGCCGTGAAGCTTTCTTT
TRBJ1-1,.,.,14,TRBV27,CASSWGGGKTEAFF,TGTGCCAGCAGTTGGGGGGGCGGAAAAACTGAAGCTTTCTTT
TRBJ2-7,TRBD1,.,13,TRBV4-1,CASSLRQGYEQYF,TGCGCCAGCAGCCTCCGACAGGGCTACGAGCAGTACTTC
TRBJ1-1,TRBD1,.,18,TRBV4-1,CASSQVPLQGGGNTEAFF,TGCGCCAGCAGCCAAGTCCCCTTACAGGGGGGCGGCAACACTGAAGCTTTCTTT
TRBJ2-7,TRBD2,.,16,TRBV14,CASSPFSGREHYEQYF,TGTGCCAGCAGCCCCTTTAGCGGGAGAGAACACTACGAGCAGTACTTC
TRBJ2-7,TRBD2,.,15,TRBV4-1,CASSQDPSGIYEQYF,TGCGCCAGCAGCCAAGATCCTAGCGGGATATACGAGCAGTACTTC
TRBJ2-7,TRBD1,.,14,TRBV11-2,CASSFGQGAGEQYF,TGTGCCAGCAGCTTCGGGCAGGGGGCGGGCGAGCAGTACTTC
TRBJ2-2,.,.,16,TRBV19,CASSPQGIRNTGELFF,TGTGCCAGTAGTCCTCAGGGTATAAGGAACACCGGGGAGCTGTTTTTT
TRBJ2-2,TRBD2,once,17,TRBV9,CASSGDPLAPNTGELFF,TGTGCCAGCAGCGGGGACCCACTAGCGCCGAACACCGGGGAGCTGTTTTTT
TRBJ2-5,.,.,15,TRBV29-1,CSVSRLGTPEETQYF,TGCAGCGTGTCTAGACTTGGGACACCAGAAGAGACCCAGTACTTC
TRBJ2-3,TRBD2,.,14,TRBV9,CASSTGGSTDTQYF,TGTGCCAGCAGTACGGGGGGGTCCACAGATACGCAGTATTTT
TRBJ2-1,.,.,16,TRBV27,CASSFLISGKVDEQFF,TGTGCCAGCAGTTTCTTGATTAGCGGAAAAGTGGATGAGCAGTTCTTC